Each of the 26 T cell receptor beta chains below was sequenced from the same sample in a study of blood T cell repertoires in COVID-19. Libraries were prepared by immunoSEQ multiplex PCR; TCRdb keeps only in-frame clonotypes and omits some of them. Among 300,000 to 450,000 clones listed, roughly four fifths were seen once. Sequencing was done on a sample of peripheral blood. These receptors originate from a human donor with acute or convalescent COVID-19. The donor label of this sample is uncertain.

The chain joins TRBV14 to TRBJ2-1, with D unresolved. The CDR3 length is 11 residues. The germline gives CDR1 SGHDN, CDR2 FVKESK. Between the trimmed V and J ends, which lost 5 bases and 5 bases, there was a span of 4 bases. The CDR3 region is CASSSHNEQFF. The CDR3 nucleotides are TGTGCCAGCAGCAGCCACAATGAGCAGTTCTTC.

This chain links TRBV29-1 with TRBJ1-1; D gene uncertain. CDR3 length: 12 amino acids. CDR1 and CDR2 from the germline V gene are SQVTM and ANQGSEA. Trimming shortened V by 5 bases and J by 0 bases, and 7 bases separated the two germline ends. The CDR3 DNA follows: TGCAGCGTTATGGAGCTGAACACTGAAGCTTTCTTT. Protein product: CSVMELNTEAFF.

The chain employs TRBV7-5 and TRBJ1-1; the tabulated D call, TRBD1, remains unverified against the DNA. TRBV7-5 is deemed a pseudogene. The CDR3 consists of 13 residues. The CDR3 here is CVRSRADRDEAFF. The CDR3 bases are TGTGTCAGAAGTCGGGCTGACAGAGATGAAGCTTTCTTT.

V usage is TRBV21-1 and J usage is TRBJ2-2; TRBD2, the table's D call, was not compared with the DNA. TRBV21-1 is noted as a pseudogene. The CDR3 sequence is 17 residues long. CDR3 DNA: TGTGCCAGCAGCCCCCGGGACGGAGGGGAAAACACCGGGGAGCTGTTTTTT. It yields the protein CASSPRDGGENTGELFF.

Written as DNA, the CDR3 is TGTGCCAGCAGCAACAGGGGACGAGGAAACACCATATATTTT. Translating gives CASSNRGRGNTIYF. V and J are TRBV3-1 (or the pseudogene TRBV3-2) and TRBJ1-3; 7 nucleotides align to TRBD1. The length of the CDR3 is 14 residues. The trim removed 5 bases at V and 4 bases at J, leaving 5 bases unmatched. The germline CDR1 and CDR2 sequences are LGHDT and YNNKEL (reference sequence).

The chain carries TRBV5-1 and TRBJ2-4, with D possibly being TRBD1 (6 bases). CDR3 length: 18 residues. CDR1 and CDR2 (germline): SGHRS, YFSETQ. V was pared by 0 bases and J by 0 bases, with 16 bases between. The CDR3 here is CASSLAPGTTIAKNIQYF. As DNA, the CDR3 is TGCGCCAGCAGCTTGGCCCCCGGGACAACCATAGCCAAAAACATTCAGTACTTC.

J is TRBJ2-1 and V is TRBV14; 10 nucleotides line up with TRBD2. The CDR3 contains 19 residues. The germline CDR1 and CDR2 sequences are SGHDN and FVKESK. V shed 1 base, J shed 4 bases, and the junction held 13 bases outside the gene matches. The CDR3 nucleotides are TGTGCCAGCAGCCAAGCAGATATACTAGCGGGGACCCGTTACAATGAGCAGTTCTTC. The encoded protein is CASSQADILAGTRYNEQFF.

The rearrangement links TRBV21-1 to TRBJ2-1; TRBD2, the table's D call, lacks a check against the DNA. TRBV21-1 is a recognized pseudogene. The CDR3 has 13 residues. CDR3 amino acids: CASSGGKGDEQFF. The CDR3 DNA is TGTGCCAGCAGCGGCGGGAAAGGGGATGAGCAGTTCTTC.

The gene calls are TRBV28 and TRBJ1-5; TRBD1 might be the D (6 bases). The ends were cut back, 7 bases at V and 6 bases at J, with 10 bases in the middle. Per the germline V gene, CDR1 is MDHEN and CDR2 is SYDVKM. This CDR3 contains 12 residues. CDR3 bases: TGTGCCAGCAACGCAGGGGCTCAGCCCCAGCATTTT. Its translation: CASNAGAQPQHF.

This clone was counted between two and nine times. The V and J genes are TRBV15 and TRBJ2-5; possible D gene TRBD1, 6 bases. This CDR3 comprises 15 residues. The V end lost 3 bases, the J end lost 4 bases, and 15 bases lay between the germline ends. The germline V gene encodes CDR1 LNHNV and CDR2 YYDKDF (reference sequence). The CDR3: CATSRGTGFAETQYF. CDR3 DNA sequence: TGTGCCACCAGCAGGGGAACAGGGTTCGCAGAGACCCAGTACTTC.

This clone has only a few counts. The V gene is TRBV11-3, the J gene TRBJ2-1; a possible D gene is TRBD1 (5 bases). This CDR3 is built from 15 residues. Germline V gene sequence: CDR1 SGHNT, CDR2 YENEEA. The V gene lost 1 base and the J gene lost 7 bases, with 14 bases spanning the gap. This CDR3 reads CASSLGAGLGNEQFF. The CDR3, as DNA: TGTGCCAGCAGCTTAGGGGCAGGGCTTGGGAATGAGCAGTTCTTC.

The gene calls are TRBV23-1 and TRBJ2-7; 7 bases map to TRBD2. TRBV23-1 is recorded as an ORF, its role being uncertain. The CDR3 runs 17 residues. Losses at the gene ends were 0 bases for V and 2 bases for J; bases not matched to a gene: 10. Here the CDR3 reads CASSQSLNRRETYEQYF. The CDR3 region has the DNA TGCGCCAGCAGTCAATCGCTCAATCGGCGGGAGACCTACGAGCAGTACTTC.

The J gene is TRBJ2-7, the V gene TRBV2; a possible D gene is TRBD1 (6 bases). The germline V gene has CDR1 SNHLY and CDR2 FYNNEI. The ends were cut back, 8 bases at V and 2 bases at J, with 10 bases in the middle. This CDR3 region has 12 residues. CDR3 nucleotide sequence: TGTGCCAGCGAAGGGGGAACCTACGAGCAGTACTTC. It yields the protein CASEGGTYEQYF.

About this clone: The same CDR3 arises from other DNA sequences in this sample as well. The chain recombines TRBV5-5 with TRBJ1-2, with TRBD1 identical over 8 bases. CDR3 size: 15 residues. From germline, CDR1 is SGHKS and CDR2 YYEKEE (reference sequence). Unmatched junction bases numbered 9, after V lost 4 bases and J lost 4 bases. CDR3 DNA: TGTGCCAGCAGCCTTATGGACAGGGACGGCTATGGCTACACCTTC. This sequence encodes CASSLMDRDGYGYTF. The whole variable domain, filled in from reference TRBV5-5 and TRBJ1-2, reads DAGVTQSPTHLIKTRGQQVTLRCSPISGHKSVSWYQQVLGQGPQFIFQYYEKEERGRGNFPDRFSARQFPNYSSELNVNALLLGDSALYLCASSLMDRDGYGYTFGSGTRLTVV.

This sequence joins TRBV27 and TRBJ2-5; the D gene is possibly TRBD2 (6 bases). V was trimmed by 5 bases and J by 7 bases, leaving 26 bases between them. The germline V gene has CDR1 MNHEY and CDR2 SMNVEV (reference sequence). The CDR3 contains 17 residues. CDR3 sequence (DNA): TGTGCCAGCAGTCCCCGGACTACCAGGTTTGGCGCGGGGACCCAGTACTTC. Its protein product is CASSPRTTRFGAGTQYF.

This chain links TRBV6-5 with TRBJ1-1; 9 nucleotides align to TRBD1. From germline, CDR1 is MNHEY and CDR2 SVGAGI. The CDR3 is 16 amino acids. J gave up 4 bases and V 4 bases, and 10 bases lay outside the gene matches. CDR3 DNA: TGTGCCAGCAGTTTAAAAGGGACAGGGTTCGGCACTGAAGCTTTCTTT. Translating it yields CASSLKGTGFGTEAFF.

The V and J genes are TRBV5-1 and TRBJ2-5; D not resolved. Looked up from germline, CDR1 is SGHRS and CDR2 is YFSETQ. Trimming took 6 bases from V and 3 from J, leaving 12 bases between them. The CDR3 totals 13 residues. This CDR3 reads CASMRDLEETQYF. Written as DNA, the CDR3 is TGCGCCAGCATGCGTGATTTGGAAGAGACCCAGTACTTC.

V is TRBV7-9 and J is TRBJ2-1; perhaps TRBD2 as D (6 bases). The CDR3 is 12 amino acids. The germline gives CDR1 SEHNR, CDR2 FQNEAQ (reference sequence). Deletions cut 2 bases from V and 13 bases from J, with 12 bases between. In DNA, the CDR3 is TGTGCCAGCAGCTTATCAGCAGCGGGCCAGTTCTTC. Protein: CASSLSAAGQFF.

The rearrangement uses TRBV5-1 and TRBJ2-7; D unclear. The V gene lost 1 base and the J gene lost 0 bases, with 8 bases spanning the gap. CDR1 is SGHRS and CDR2 is YFSETQ in the germline V gene. The CDR3 runs 14 residues. As DNA, the CDR3 is TGCGCCAGCAGCTTGTCCTCTCCCTCCTACGAGCAGTACTTC. It specifies CASSLSSPSYEQYF.

The V and J genes are TRBV3-1 (or the pseudogene TRBV3-2) and TRBJ1-2; 8 bases are shared with TRBD1. Unmatched junction bases numbered 8, after V lost 1 base and J lost 4 bases. Germline V gene lookup returns CDR1 LGHDT and CDR2 YNNKEL (reference sequence). The CDR3 contains 16 residues. CDR3 sequence reads: CASSQGWTGPLYGYTF. The CDR3 region has the DNA TGTGCCAGCAGCCAAGGTTGGACAGGGCCCCTCTATGGCTACACCTTC.

The V gene is TRBV18, the J gene TRBJ1-4; 7 bases align to TRBD1. CDR3 length: 15 amino acids. Trimming took 2 bases from V and 5 from J; bases not matched to a gene: 5. The V gene's germline CDR1 is KGHSH and CDR2 LQKENI. CDR3 in amino acids: CASSPTGAGNEKLFF. The CDR3 bases are TGTGCCAGCTCACCAACAGGGGCAGGGAATGAAAAACTGTTTTTT.

V gene TRBV4-1 combines with J gene TRBJ1-4; D uncertain. The CDR3 totals 15 residues. V was trimmed by 4 bases and J by 7 bases, leaving 16 bases between them. Per the germline V gene, CDR1 is MGHRA and CDR2 is YSYEKL. The CDR3 spells CASSPSGVESEKLFF. The CDR3 DNA reads TGCGCCAGCAGCCCCTCCGGGGTGGAGAGTGAAAAACTGTTTTTT.

V and J are TRBV5-6 and TRBJ1-2; no clear D. The CDR3 extends over 14 amino acids. Trimming took off 1 base at V and 3 bases at J, with 10 bases between the two ends. Germline values: CDR1 SGHDT, CDR2 YYEEEE. The CDR3: CASSLREIHYGYTF. CDR3 nucleotides: TGTGCCAGCAGCTTGCGGGAGATCCACTATGGCTACACCTTC.

The rearrangement joins TRBV7-2 to TRBJ2-1; 8 positions match TRBD1. V dropped 4 bases and J dropped 5; count of bases not matched to a gene: 1. Germline V gene data show CDR1 as SGHTA and CDR2 as FQGNSA. The CDR3 has 13 amino acids. CDR3 DNA: TGTGCCAGCAGCTGGACAGGGAACAATGAGCAGTTCTTC. It encodes CASSWTGNNEQFF. The full variable domain, its missing parts supplied by reference TRBV7-2 and TRBJ2-1, is GAGVSQSPSNKVTEKGKDVELRCDPISGHTALYWYRQSLGQGLEFLIYFQGNSAPDKSGLPSDRFSAERTGGSVSTLTIQRTQQEDSAVYLCASSWTGNNEQFFGPGTRLTVL.

The chain combines TRBV30 with TRBJ1-6; tentatively, D is TRBD1 (6 bases). CDR3 length: 15 amino acids. V dropped 4 bases and J dropped 5 bases, with 15 bases sitting between them. Germline V lookup: CDR1 GTSNPN, CDR2 SVGIG (reference sequence). In nucleotides, the CDR3 is TGTGCCTGGAACACAGGGTTAATCCATAATTCACCCCTCCACTTT. This encodes CAWNTGLIHNSPLHF.

V is TRBV15 and J is TRBJ2-1, with D possibly matching TRBD2 (6 bases). The germline CDR1 and CDR2 sequences are LNHNV and YYDKDF (reference sequence). Trimming pared 0 bases from V and 7 bases from J, leaving 7 bases between. The CDR3 runs to 13 residues. CDR3 nucleotides: TGTGCCACCAGCAGAGATGGGGGGAATGAGCAGTTCTTC. This sequence encodes CATSRDGGNEQFF. Looking up the rest from reference TRBV15 and TRBJ2-1 gives the full variable domain: DAMVIQNPRYQVTQFGKPVTLSCSQTLNHNVMYWYQQKSSQAPKLLFHYYDKDFNNEADTPDNFQSRRPNTSFCFLDIRSPGLGDTAMYLCATSRDGGNEQFFGPGTRLTVL.